Shown below are 19 T cell receptor beta chains from a single sample sequenced in a study of blood T cell repertoires in COVID-19 (TCRdb year 2020). Libraries were built with the immunoSEQ multiplex PCR assay. In its TCRdb copy, this immuneACCESS table keeps in-frame sequences only and misses some clones. Where compared with another copy, unresolved V genes explain less than half of these, and the others have no known cause. This sample gives around 160,000 clones in total; about four fifths of them show up just once. The top ten clones comprise about 5.8% of the sample. Sequencing was done on a sample of PBMCs or T cells enriched from blood (not recorded which). The receptors were sampled from a woman aged 50 to 60 who had been exposed to COVID-19.

This clone came up a few times. The rearrangement links TRBV4-1 to TRBJ2-1; 9 nucleotides align to TRBD1. This CDR3 is 16 amino acids long. Unmatched junction bases numbered 8, after V lost 0 bases and J lost 8 bases. The germline CDR1 and CDR2 sequences are MGHRA and YSYEKL. The CDR3 DNA reads as TGCGCCAGCAGCCAAGATCCCGGGACAGGGTCCGATGAGCAGTTCTTC. This translates into CASSQDPGTGSDEQFF.

The chain combines TRBV27 with TRBJ2-3; a weak D match, TRBD2 (6 bases). The length of the CDR3 is 14 residues. Trimming cost V 3 bases and J 4 bases, with 11 bases left between them. CDR1 and CDR2 (germline): MNHEY, SMNVEV (reference sequence). The CDR3 region is CASSFSGLADTQYF. The CDR3 DNA reads as TGTGCCAGCAGTTTCAGCGGGTTGGCAGATACGCAGTATTTT.

This sequence joins TRBV19 and TRBJ2-2; tentatively, D is TRBD2 (7 bases). The V end lost 5 bases, the J end lost 6 bases, and 10 bases lay between the germline ends. The germline V gene has CDR1 LNHDA and CDR2 SQIVND (reference sequence). The CDR3 covers 13 residues. The CDR3 DNA reads TGTGCCAGTAGTCTGGGGGGGCCCGGGGAGCTGTTTTTT. Amino acids: CASSLGGPGELFF.

The V gene is TRBV5-1, the J gene TRBJ1-1; 8 bases line up with TRBD1. This CDR3 has 13 residues. The V gene's germline CDR1 is SGHRS and CDR2 YFSETQ. V lost 4 bases and J lost 5; bases outside the gene matches: 4. The CDR3 DNA sequence: TGCGCCAGCAGCCCTGGGACAGGAACTGAAGCTTTCTTT. This encodes CASSPGTGTEAFF.

The V gene is TRBV3-1 (or the pseudogene TRBV3-2), the J gene TRBJ2-5; 9 bases agree with TRBD2. Germline V CDR1 and CDR2: LGHDT, YNNKEL (reference sequence). Trimming cost V 0 bases and J 5 bases; bases outside gene matches: 13. The CDR3 spans 18 residues. The DNA of the CDR3 is TGTGCCAGCAGCCAAGATCGAGAGGCTAGCGGGGCTTATGAGACCCAGTACTTC. Protein: CASSQDREASGAYETQYF.

The rearrangement links TRBV30 to TRBJ1-4; 11 positions agree with TRBD1. The CDR3 runs to 15 residues. After removal of 5 bases from V and 0 bases from J, the junction contained 2 bases not matched to a gene. The germline V gene has CDR1 GTSNPN and CDR2 SVGIG (reference sequence). CDR3: CAWRDRGATNEKLFF. CDR3 bases: TGTGCCTGGCGGGACAGGGGGGCAACTAATGAAAAACTGTTTTTT.

The CDR3 sequence is CASSDERNSPLHF. As DNA, the CDR3 is TGTGCCAGCAGTGATGAGAGGAATTCACCCCTCCACTTT. The chain links TRBV6-1 to TRBJ1-6; no reliable D call. The germline V gene encodes CDR1 MNHNS and CDR2 SASEGT. The V and J ends lost 3 bases and 7 bases respectively, with 7 bases between them. The CDR3 is made up of 13 amino acids.

To note about this clone: One end of the junction does not line up with germline, which may come from a read error. This chain connects TRBV7-7 to TRBJ1-5; perhaps TRBD1 as D (5 bases). Germline CDR1 and CDR2: SSHAT and FNYEAQ (reference sequence). The CDR3 runs 19 residues. CDR3 residues: CASSLRTPVAQNSNQPQHF. The CDR3 DNA reads as TGTGCTAGCAGCTTAAGGACACCAGTCGCCCAGAATAGCAATCAGCCCCAGCATTTT.

This clone was recorded only once. The gene calls are TRBV12-3 or TRBV12-4 and TRBJ1-1, with a possible D match to TRBD1 (6 bases). The CDR3 contains 13 residues. Trimming pared 5 bases from V and 8 bases from J, leaving 15 bases between. In DNA form, the CDR3 reads TGTGCCAGCAGTCCGACAACCGGGACAGAAGCTTTCTTT. Encoded protein: CASSPTTGTEAFF.

CDR3 in DNA: TGTGCCAGTAGTATATCGCACTTCATGAACACTGAAGCTTTCTTT. Its translation is CASSISHFMNTEAFF. This chain joins TRBV19 and TRBJ1-1, with D unclear. CDR1 is LNHDA, CDR2 SQIVND, per germline (reference sequence). This CDR3 has 15 residues. Trimming left V 2 bases short and J 0 bases short, with 10 bases between.

This clone occurred many times. The rearrangement uses TRBV10-1 and TRBJ2-3, with 8 bases aligning to TRBD1. The CDR3 is 13 amino acids. Trimming took 6 bases from V and 1 from J; bases not matched to a gene: 0. Germline V gives CDR1 WNHNN, CDR2 SYGVQD (reference sequence). CDR3 protein: CASRTGGTDTQYF. The CDR3 DNA reads as TGCGCCAGCAGGACAGGGGGCACAGATACGCAGTATTTT.

The V and J genes are TRBV9 and TRBJ2-2; 8 bases are a match to TRBD1. CDR3 length equals 17 residues. In germline, CDR1 is SGDLS, CDR2 YYNGEE. V was pared by 1 base and J by 2 bases, with 7 bases of the junction left unmatched. CDR3 sequence reads: CASSVLAGGVNTGELFF. CDR3 coding DNA: TGTGCCAGCAGCGTACTGGCAGGGGGCGTTAACACCGGGGAGCTGTTTTTT.

This rearrangement joins TRBV7-9 to TRBJ2-1; D unclear. From germline, CDR1 is SEHNR and CDR2 FQNEAQ (reference sequence). The V gene lost 6 bases and the J gene lost 8 bases, with 14 bases spanning the gap. CDR3 length equals 13 residues. CDR3 loop: CASSWSTRDEQFF. The CDR3 nucleotides are TGTGCCAGCAGTTGGTCTACCCGGGATGAGCAGTTCTTC. The complete variable domain, with remaining parts taken from reference TRBV7-9 and TRBJ2-1, reads DTGVSQNPRHKITKRGQNVTFRCDPISEHNRLYWYRQTLGQGPEFLTYFQNEAQLEKSRLLSDRFSAERPKGSFSTLEIQRTEQGDSAMYLCASSWSTRDEQFFGPGTRLTVL.

This chain connects TRBV5-3 to TRBJ2-1, with 8 bases identical to TRBD1. TRBV5-3 carries the ORF label, with uncertain function. Trimming cost V 3 bases and J 3 bases; bases outside gene matches: 17. The length of the CDR3 is 19 residues. The chain's CDR3 is CARSWTGPPQAPYYNEQFF. Written as DNA, the CDR3 is TGTGCCAGAAGCTGGACAGGGCCCCCCCAAGCACCCTACTACAATGAGCAGTTCTTC.

With regard to this clone: Other DNA sequences in this specimen translate into the identical CDR3. The gene calls are TRBV18 and TRBJ2-5; D ambiguous. V was cut by 1 base and J by 1 base, with 4 bases left in between. This CDR3 has 13 amino acids. Germline V gene data show CDR1 as KGHSH and CDR2 as LQKENI. The CDR3 region has the DNA TGTGCCAGCTCACCACGGCTCCAAGAGACCCAGTACTTC. Translated, it gives CASSPRLQETQYF.

The chain recombines TRBV18 with TRBJ2-2, with a weak D call TRBD1 (5 bases). V was trimmed by 4 bases and J by 0 bases, leaving 12 bases between them. CDR3 length equals 16 residues. Germline CDR1 and CDR2: KGHSH and LQKENI. The CDR3 spells CASSLLDITNTGELFF. CDR3 DNA sequence: TGTGCCAGCTCACTACTGGACATAACGAACACCGGGGAGCTGTTTTTT.

This chain links TRBV11-2 with TRBJ1-6; 9 bases fit TRBD1. The CDR3 has 15 amino acids. Germline V gives CDR1 SGHAT, CDR2 FQNNGV. The V and J ends lost 2 bases and 7 bases, in that order; junction bases with no gene match: 3. Here the CDR3 DNA reads TGTGCCAGCAGCTTAAACAGGGGGCAAAATTCACCCCTCCACTTT. Translated: CASSLNRGQNSPLHF.

This clone was detected once. The V gene is TRBV2, the J gene TRBJ1-2; D is possibly TRBD1 (5 bases). CDR1 and CDR2 (germline): SNHLY, FYNNEI. Trimming removed 7 bases at V and 10 bases at J, with 19 bases between. The CDR3 runs 13 residues. The CDR3 protein is CASTSTQGSPYTF. The DNA of the CDR3 is TGTGCCAGCACATCTACCCAGGGCTCCCCCTACACCTTC.

The chain uses TRBV3-1 (or the pseudogene TRBV3-2) and TRBJ1-1; D is undetermined. V dropped 2 bases and J dropped 8 bases, with 15 bases sitting between them. Looked up from germline, CDR1 is LGHDT and CDR2 is YNNKEL (reference sequence). This CDR3 is 14 amino acids long. Written as DNA, the CDR3 is TGTGCCAGCAGCCAACAGACTCAGTTTACCGAAGCTTTCTTT. Encoded protein: CASSQQTQFTEAFF.